Listed here are 28 T cell receptor beta chains from one sample, sequenced in a study of identical twins (dated by TCRdb to between 2015 and 2016). Receptors were amplified or captured by 5' RACE. The listed sequencing device is Illumina HiSeq 2000. TCRdb reprocessed the public reads (quality trimming at Q25 with fastp, clone calling with MiXCR) and kept in-frame beta chains. Rows with a matching CDR3 protein are joined into one entry that keeps the most common DNA and genes. The sample yields some 760,000 distinct CDR3 sequences; around a sixth were counted once. The ten largest make up around 13% of the sample. The sample was also reused in another study, on T cells expressing NK-cell markers.

The sample comprised PBMCs. These receptor sequences come from a woman aged 18-35 years in good health.

This clonotype was recorded only once. The chain carries TRBV5-1 and TRBJ2-2, with 9 positions matching TRBD2. CDR1 is SGHRS and CDR2 is YFSETQ in the germline V gene. The CDR3 is 17 amino acids. The ends lost 4 bases at V and 3 bases at J; junction bases unmatched: 10. CDR3 loop: CASSRTISGRYTGELFF. The CDR3 DNA follows: TGCGCCAGCAGCCGGACAATAAGCGGGAGGTACACCGGGGAGCTGTTTTTT. Together with reference TRBV5-1 and TRBJ2-2, the CDR3 gives the full variable domain: KAGVTQTPRYLIKTRGQQVTLSCSPISGHRSVSWYQQTPGQGLQFLFEYFSETQRNKGNFPGRFSGRQFSNSRSEMNVSTLELGDSALYLCASSRTISGRYTGELFFGEGSRLTVL.

The chain combines TRBV15 with TRBJ2-5; D may be TRBD1 (5 bases). Germline V lookup: CDR1 LNHNV, CDR2 YYDKDF (reference sequence). V dropped 3 bases and J dropped 4 bases, with 12 bases sitting between them. The CDR3 totals 14 residues. The DNA of the CDR3 is TGTGCCACCAGCAGTCATAGGGGTTTAGAGACCCAGTACTTC. It yields the protein CATSSHRGLETQYF.

This clonotype was seen a few times. This chain joins TRBV20-1 and TRBJ2-7, with 7 bases identical to TRBD2. This CDR3 region has 13 residues. Trimming took 8 bases from V and 0 from J; bases not matched to a gene: 7. Per germline, CDR1 DFQATT and CDR2 SNEGSKA (reference sequence). The DNA for the CDR3 is TGCAGTACCTCTCGCGGGAGCTCCTACGAGCAGTACTTC. Protein product: CSTSRGSSYEQYF.

This chain links TRBV27 with TRBJ2-1; TRBD2 is a possible D gene (6 bases). The CDR3 has 16 amino acids. Trimming removed 5 bases from V and 0 bases from J, with 14 bases in between. CDR1 and CDR2 from the germline V gene are MNHEY and SMNVEV (reference sequence). The CDR3 spells CASSTLGSLSYNEQFF. The CDR3 coding sequence is TGTGCCAGCAGTACCCTCGGGAGCCTCTCCTACAATGAGCAGTTCTTC.

In DNA form, the CDR3 reads TGCAGTGCTAGAGATATAATAGGGACAGCCTATAGCGGTCCCAATGAGCAGTTCTTC. Protein sequence: CSARDIIGTAYSGPNEQFF. This chain links TRBV20-1 with TRBJ2-1, with D possibly TRBD1 on 7 matching bases. CDR3 length: 19 amino acids. Per germline, CDR1 DFQATT and CDR2 SNEGSKA (reference sequence). Trimming cost V 0 bases and J 6 bases, with 27 bases left between them.

This clonotype has only a few counts. The rearrangement joins TRBV5-1 to TRBJ2-3, with a possible D match to TRBD1 (6 bases). The germline V and J ends were trimmed by 4 bases and 2 bases, with 11 bases remaining between them. The CDR3 runs to 14 residues. Germline V gene lookup returns CDR1 SGHRS and CDR2 YFSETQ. CDR3 nucleotide sequence: TGCGCCAGCAGCCAAGGGGACATCACAGATACGCAGTATTTT. This codes for CASSQGDITDTQYF. The entire variable domain, with the rest obtained from reference TRBV5-1 and TRBJ2-3, is as follows: KAGVTQTPRYLIKTRGQQVTLSCSPISGHRSVSWYQQTPGQGLQFLFEYFSETQRNKGNFPGRFSGRQFSNSRSEMNVSTLELGDSALYLCASSQGDITDTQYFGPGTRLTVL.

Only a few counts were recorded for this clonotype. V and J are TRBV7-3 and TRBJ2-1, with 11 bases that match TRBD2. J gave up 7 bases and V 6 bases, and 8 bases lay outside the gene matches. CDR1 is SGHTA and CDR2 is FQGTGA in the germline V gene. CDR3 length: 15 residues. CDR3 DNA sequence: TGTGCCAGCAGACTTAGCGGGGGGGCACGGAATGAGCAGTTCTTC. This sequence encodes CASRLSGGARNEQFF.

The V gene is TRBV20-1, the J gene TRBJ1-1, with 8 bases lining up with TRBD1. In germline, CDR1 is DFQATT, CDR2 SNEGSKA (reference sequence). V lost 5 bases and J lost 3; bases outside the gene matches: 5. This CDR3 region has 13 residues. Written as DNA, the CDR3 is TGCAGTGCTCCTCAGGGGGCTGACACTGAAGCTTTCTTT. This codes for CSAPQGADTEAFF.

This clonotype was detected ten times or more. The chain employs TRBV20-1 and TRBJ1-5; D is unclear. This CDR3 has 13 amino acids. Germline loops: CDR1 DFQATT, CDR2 SNEGSKA (reference sequence). Trimming cost V 1 base and J 0 bases, with 4 bases left between them. DNA of the CDR3: TGCAGTGCTAGAGCCCCTAGCAATCAGCCCCAGCATTTT. Translating gives CSARAPSNQPQHF.

V usage is TRBV29-1 and J usage is TRBJ1-1, with D unresolved. V was clipped by 1 base and J by 6 bases, with 9 bases between them. The CDR3 totals 12 residues. Germline V gene data show CDR1 as SQVTM and CDR2 as ANQGSEA. CDR3 nucleotides: TGCAGCGTTGAAGGCAGTGGGTCTGAAGCTTTCTTT. Translating gives CSVEGSGSEAFF.

This clonotype has just a few counts. The gene calls are TRBV20-1 and TRBJ2-5, with D maybe TRBD2 (6 bases). Germline loops: CDR1 DFQATT, CDR2 SNEGSKA (reference sequence). Trimming stripped 2 bases from V and 5 bases from J, with 18 bases between. The CDR3 length is 15 residues. CDR3 sequence (DNA): TGCAGTGCTAGACCCCCAACTAGCCCAAGGGAGACCCAGTACTTC. Translation gives CSARPPTSPRETQYF.

This clonotype was observed many times. The V and J genes are TRBV2 and TRBJ2-2; 8 bases fit TRBD2. Germline assignment: CDR1 SNHLY and CDR2 FYNNEI. V gave up 6 bases and J gave up 3 bases; unmatched junction bases: 0. The CDR3 has 13 amino acids. Here the CDR3 DNA reads TGTGCCAGCAGACTAGCGGACACCGGGGAGCTGTTTTTT. This codes for CASRLADTGELFF.

This clonotype was detected many times. The chain recombines TRBV6-5 with TRBJ2-1; 10 bases are shared with TRBD2. This CDR3 spans 16 amino acids. Trimming took 6 bases from V and 6 from J; bases not matched to a gene: 11. In germline, CDR1 is MNHEY, CDR2 SVGAGI. CDR3: CASSSWSGGAGNEQFF. The CDR3 DNA follows: TGTGCCAGCAGCTCCTGGAGCGGGGGGGCTGGCAATGAGCAGTTCTTC.

This clonotype was detected many times. The chain couples TRBV20-1 to TRBJ2-7, with TRBD2 identical over 15 bases. V was pared by 6 bases and J by 2 bases, with 2 bases of the junction left unmatched. Germline V gene lookup returns CDR1 DFQATT and CDR2 SNEGSKA (reference sequence). This CDR3 has 14 residues. The CDR3: CSARTSGRAYEQYF. The CDR3 DNA follows: TGCAGTGCGAGGACTAGCGGGAGGGCCTACGAGCAGTACTTC.

This clonotype showed up just a few times. The J gene is TRBJ2-7, the V gene TRBV5-1, with D perhaps TRBD1 (6 bases). CDR1 and CDR2 (germline): SGHRS, YFSETQ. CDR3 length: 15 residues. The V gene lost 2 bases and the J gene lost 1 base, with 13 bases spanning the gap. The CDR3 nucleotides read TGCGCCAGCAGCTTCCAGGGGTCTGGTTCCTACGAGCAGTACTTC. It specifies CASSFQGSGSYEQYF.

The chain has TRBV9 and TRBJ2-6, with 9 bases lining up with TRBD1. The CDR3 covers 20 residues. The germline V gene encodes CDR1 SGDLS and CDR2 YYNGEE. V lost 0 bases, J lost 2 bases, and 12 bases stayed unmatched. The chain's CDR3 is CASSVVRDRESLAGANVLTF. CDR3 DNA sequence: TGTGCCAGCAGCGTAGTACGGGACAGGGAGTCTCTTGCTGGGGCCAACGTCCTGACTTTC.

This clonotype turned up a few times. The V gene is TRBV7-9, the J gene TRBJ1-5; D gene uncertain. Trimming removed 4 bases at V and 5 bases at J, with 15 bases between. CDR1 is SEHNR and CDR2 is FQNEAQ in the germline V gene (reference sequence). This CDR3 contains 15 residues. The CDR3 DNA is TGTGCCAGCAGCTCCCTCGAGGGTACCGATCAGCCCCAGCATTTT. This encodes CASSSLEGTDQPQHF.

The chain combines TRBV5-1 with TRBJ2-7; the match to TRBD1 covers 7 bases. The CDR3 length is 17 residues. V shed 3 bases, J shed 0 bases, and the junction held 12 bases outside the gene matches. The germline CDR1 and CDR2 sequences are SGHRS and YFSETQ. CDR3 in amino acids: CASSYWTGSPFSYEQYF. As DNA, the CDR3 is TGCGCCAGCAGCTATTGGACAGGTTCTCCATTCTCCTACGAGCAGTACTTC.

The CDR3 loop reads CASSRHRDPAYGYTF. The CDR3 coding sequence is TGTGCCAGCAGCCGACACAGGGATCCGGCCTATGGCTACACCTTC. The chain is built from TRBV7-9 and TRBJ1-2; a possible D gene is TRBD1 (6 bases). This CDR3 contains 15 residues. The V end lost 5 bases, the J end lost 4 bases, and 17 bases lay between the germline ends. In germline, CDR1 is SEHNR, CDR2 FQNEAQ (reference sequence).

The table lists this clonotype with many counts. The chain employs TRBV6-4 and TRBJ2-1; the D gene is possibly TRBD2 (6 bases). Germline V lookup: CDR1 MRHNA, CDR2 SNTAGT. This CDR3 has 16 residues. V lost 4 bases, J lost 4 bases, and 17 bases lay in between. This CDR3 is CASSVSSVRGYNEQFF. The CDR3 nucleotides are TGTGCCAGCAGTGTTTCTAGCGTTCGTGGGTACAATGAGCAGTTCTTC.

The V call is TRBV6-6, the J call TRBJ2-1; D is possibly TRBD2 (6 bases). Trimming pared 7 bases from V and 4 bases from J, leaving 11 bases between. This CDR3 is 13 amino acids long. The V gene's germline CDR1 is MNHNY and CDR2 SVGAGI (reference sequence). The CDR3 reads CASKPGGYNEQFF. Written as DNA, the CDR3 is TGTGCCAGCAAACCCGGGGGATACAATGAGCAGTTCTTC.

V is TRBV2 and J is TRBJ1-5; TRBD1 agrees at 8 bases. V lost 6 bases and J lost 4; bases outside the gene matches: 2. The CDR3 sequence is 13 residues long. Germline V CDR1 and CDR2: SNHLY, FYNNEI. CDR3 sequence (DNA): TGTGCCAGCAGGGACAGGGCAAATCAGCCCCAGCATTTT. Protein: CASRDRANQPQHF.

This clonotype was observed at least ten times. The V and J genes are TRBV20-1 and TRBJ1-1; D remains unclear. Looked up from germline, CDR1 is DFQATT and CDR2 is SNEGSKA (reference sequence). This CDR3 has 11 residues. V gave up 3 bases and J gave up 8 bases, with 10 bases separating them. The CDR3 coding sequence is TGCAGTGCTAGGAGGGCCGAAGAAGCTTTCTTT. This gives the protein CSARRAEEAFF.

This clonotype appeared a few times. The chain is built from TRBV18 and TRBJ2-3, with 14 bases fitting TRBD2. J lost 5 bases, V lost 4 bases, and 5 bases had no gene match. CDR3 size: 16 residues. Looked up from germline, CDR1 is KGHSH and CDR2 is LQKENI. CDR3 in DNA: TGTGCCAGCTCACAGGGGACTAGCGGGAGCCGAGATACGCAGTATTTT. Protein: CASSQGTSGSRDTQYF. Full variable domain (rest looked up from reference TRBV18 and TRBJ2-3): NAGVMQNPRHLVRRRGQEARLRCSPMKGHSHVYWYRQLPEEGLKFMVYLQKENIIDESGMPKERFSAEFPKEGPSILRIQQVVRGDSAAYFCASSQGTSGSRDTQYFGPGTRLTVL.

This clonotype was seen a handful of times. The gene calls are TRBV29-1 and TRBJ2-7; 10 nucleotides match TRBD2. Germline trimming cut 2 bases from V and 1 base from J; bases unmatched to any gene: 8. The CDR3 consists of 16 residues. Per germline, CDR1 SQVTM and CDR2 ANQGSEA. CDR3 region: CSVEKLSGRGSYEQYF. DNA for the CDR3: TGCAGCGTTGAAAAGTTGAGCGGGAGGGGTTCCTACGAGCAGTACTTC.

The V and J genes are TRBV20-1 and TRBJ1-2; D call uncertain. V was pared by 6 bases and J by 4 bases, with 9 bases between. The germline V gene has CDR1 DFQATT and CDR2 SNEGSKA (reference sequence). This CDR3 spans 11 amino acids. CDR3 region: CSANRFYGYTF. CDR3 coding DNA: TGCAGTGCAAACCGATTCTATGGCTACACCTTC.

The chain couples TRBV6-5 to TRBJ2-2; tentative D call: TRBD2 (5 bases). V dropped 5 bases and J dropped 10 bases, with 11 bases sitting between them. Germline V gene data show CDR1 as MNHEY and CDR2 as SVGAGI. The CDR3 loop spans 12 amino acids. The CDR3 coding sequence is TGTGCCAGCAGTCGGACTGTCAAGGAGCTGTTTTTT. This sequence encodes CASSRTVKELFF.

The chain is built from TRBV6-4 and TRBJ2-3; 9 bases map to TRBD2. Germline loops: CDR1 MRHNA, CDR2 SNTAGT. CDR3 length: 15 residues. V lost 3 bases, J lost 3 bases, and 4 bases stayed unmatched. The CDR3 region is CASSEGSGRTDTQYF. The CDR3 DNA reads as TGTGCCAGCAGTGAAGGAAGCGGGAGGACAGATACGCAGTATTTT.